The present T cell receptor (beta chain) was sequenced within a study of CD8 T cells in Susac syndrome. TEMRA cells were FACS-enriched, unlike CD8+ and CD4+ T cells, which were negatively isolated. The RNA input was roughly 0.45 to 1 ug, and it was reverse transcribed with random hexamers. Using its own MiXCR run on the immunoSEQ multiplex PCR reads, TCRdb lists one record per CDR3 protein. The sample carries approximately 300,000 distinct CDR3 sequences, 89% recorded once. The CDR3 length is 13 residues. Trimming cost V 3 bases and J 7 bases, with 10 bases left between them. The germline CDR1 and CDR2 sequences are MNHEY and SMNVEV (reference sequence).

The TCR was taken from a human donor with multiple sclerosis. This sequence joins TRBV27 and TRBJ2-4; possible D gene TRBD2, 6 bases. Material for sequencing was CD8+ T cells from PBMCs. This CDR3 reads CASSFGGRNIQYF. CDR3 in DNA: TGTGCCAGCAGTTTCGGGGGACGGAACATTCAGTACTTC.